Given below is one T cell receptor (beta chain) in context. The source of the sample is a study of blood T cell repertoires in COVID-19. Study context: Acute and convalescent COVID-19 samples came from the United States, Italy and Spain.

With V trimmed by 2 bases and J by 5 bases, 1 base remained unmatched. The CDR3 has 13 amino acids. Per germline, CDR1 KGHSH and CDR2 LQKENI. Those enrolled in Seattle joined during active infection and were followed longitudinally afterward. Some clones are missing from TCRdb's copy, which holds only in-frame ones; the method was immunoSEQ multiplex PCR. Among roughly 200,000 clones listed, roughly 79% were seen once. The source material was peripheral blood. The J gene is TRBJ1-2, the V gene TRBV18; 8 bases map to TRBD1. The TCR sequence derives from a woman aged 40-49 years with COVID-19, enrolled during active disease. Here the CDR3 reads CASSPGQGYGYTF. CDR3 bases: TGTGCCAGCTCACCAGGACAGGGATATGGCTACACCTTC.